This T cell receptor (beta chain) is from a study of CD8 T cells in Susac syndrome (dated by TCRdb to the late 2010s). Background on the whole study: Repertoire sequencing was used to test whether CD8+ T cell activation and differentiation in Susac syndrome was antigen driven. The paper's findings and limits, for the study overall: The study acknowledged that relatively few individuals were included in the TCR sequencing and HLA analysis.

Relative to germline, V is 0 bases shorter and J is 0 bases shorter, with 9 bases between their ends. The CDR3 measures 16 amino acids from cysteine to phenylalanine. Only the CDR3 region is kept as DNA, spanning 48 bases read in frame from base 1. Looking up the germline V gene yields CDR1 LGHNA and CDR2 YNFKEQ. High-throughput TCR beta sequencing profiled peripheral blood CD8+ and CD4+ T cells from healthy donors, Susac syndrome patients and multiple sclerosis patients. Healthy donors were age- and sex-matched controls. Bulk CD8+ and CD4+ T cells were purified by magnetic negative isolation, whereas CD8+ TEMRA cells were enriched by FACS. Blood was drawn into EDTA tubes, processed within 24 hours, and PBMCs were isolated by density gradient centrifugation. PBMCs intended for TCR sequencing were frozen in liquid nitrogen and were later thawed in a 37 degrees C water bath. A purity of at least 90% was achieved for sorted or isolated CD4+, CD8+ and CD8+ TEMRA cells.

RNA was extracted using the RNeasy kit, and 0.5 to 1 microgram was reverse transcribed with random hexamers. The immunoSEQ multiplex PCR assay, which covers 54 Vbeta and 13 Jbeta segments, was used to amplify TCR beta CDR3 regions. To correct PCR amplification bias, a synthetic template baseline was used for both primer optimization and computational correction. From the authors' description of their analysis: Reads were annotated to V, D and J genes according to IMGT and were analyzed with immunoSEQ Analyzer, with only productive sequences retained. To calculate clonality, Shannon entropy was normalized by log2 of the number of productive unique sequences and then subtracted from one. Public and private clones were assessed among the 100 most prevalent clones of each patient and control. Susac-specific clones were defined as absent from healthy and MS cohorts, about 1,000 published viral clones and other ImmuneACCESS disease sequences. TCRdb itself trimmed the public reads at Q25 with fastp, ran MiXCR and retained productive beta chains. Duplicate CDR3 protein sequences are folded into a single record with the most common DNA and genes. TCRdb's processing, not the authors' own work, is the source of the V and J calls. The sample has fewer than 200,000 distinct CDR3 sequences on record, about 95% of them singletons. The leading ten clones occupy 0.1% of the sample.

Points on this clonotype: Its specific antigen is unknown. Within one base of it there is no much larger clone, and no base qualities were kept.

The clonotype comes from a human donor in good health. Sequences were obtained from CD4+ T cells from PBMCs. Rearrangement joined TRBV4-2 to TRBJ2-4; no D gene can be assigned with confidence. CDR3 region: CASSQDRSLAKNIQYF. The bases read TGTGCCAGCAGCCAAGATCGAAGCCTAGCCAAAAACATTCAGTACTTC.